This T cell receptor beta chain was found in a study of T cell responses to AZD1222 COVID-19 vaccine. General study findings and limits: Increases in Spike-specific TCR breadth and depth were seen after two AZD1222 doses. Donors skewed white British and female; clonal diversity was possibly underestimated. Spike was spanned by vaccine-associated CD4 TCRs, which were dominant at 160-218 and 743-854.

The repertoire was sequenced with immunoSEQ multiplex PCR; TCRdb's copy has only in-frame clones and lacks some. The repertoire holds tens of thousands of clones, with 80% to 90% as singletons. This CDR3 has 19 amino acids. The V gene's germline CDR1 is MDHEN and CDR2 SYDVKM. The junction had 19 bases not matched to a gene; V was cut back by 5 bases and J by 5 bases. As for this clone: Its antigen remains unknown.

Investigators merged groups given second doses at roughly 4 or roughly 12 weeks. This clonotype originated in an adult who received the AZD1222 COVID-19 vaccine. The source was peripheral blood, collected 28 days after the second AZD1222 dose. This chain links TRBV28 with TRBJ1-5, with 9 bases lining up with TRBD1. Here the CDR3 DNA reads TGTGCCAGCAGTCTGCCCAGGACAGGGGCCATAGGTTGGGATCAGCCCCAGCATTTT. Translated: CASSLPRTGAIGWDQPQHF.